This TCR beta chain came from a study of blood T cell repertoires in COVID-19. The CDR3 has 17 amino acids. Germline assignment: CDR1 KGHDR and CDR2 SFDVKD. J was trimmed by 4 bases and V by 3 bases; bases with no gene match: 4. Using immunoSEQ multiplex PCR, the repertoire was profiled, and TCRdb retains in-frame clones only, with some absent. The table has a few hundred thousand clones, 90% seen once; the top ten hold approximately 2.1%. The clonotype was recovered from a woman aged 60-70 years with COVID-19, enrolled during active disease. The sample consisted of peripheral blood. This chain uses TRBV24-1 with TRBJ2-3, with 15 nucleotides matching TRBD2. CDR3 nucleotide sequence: TGTGCCACCAGTGATGACCGGACTAGCGGGGGGGCAGATACGCAGTATTTT. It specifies CATSDDRTSGGADTQYF.